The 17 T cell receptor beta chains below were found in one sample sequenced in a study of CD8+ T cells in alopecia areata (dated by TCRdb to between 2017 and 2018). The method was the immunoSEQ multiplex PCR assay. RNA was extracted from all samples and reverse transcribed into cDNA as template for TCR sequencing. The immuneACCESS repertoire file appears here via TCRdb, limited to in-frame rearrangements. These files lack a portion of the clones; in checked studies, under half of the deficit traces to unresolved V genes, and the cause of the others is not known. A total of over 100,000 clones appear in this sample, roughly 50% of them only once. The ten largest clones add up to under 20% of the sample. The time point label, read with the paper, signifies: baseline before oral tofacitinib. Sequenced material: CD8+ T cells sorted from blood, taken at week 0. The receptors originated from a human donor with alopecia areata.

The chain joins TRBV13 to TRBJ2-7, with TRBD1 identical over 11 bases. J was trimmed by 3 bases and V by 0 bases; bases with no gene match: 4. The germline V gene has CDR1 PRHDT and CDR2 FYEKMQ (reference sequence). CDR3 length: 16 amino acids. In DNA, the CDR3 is TGTGCCAGCAGCTTAGGTCGCGGGACAGGGGGCTACGAGCAGTACTTC. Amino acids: CASSLGRGTGGYEQYF. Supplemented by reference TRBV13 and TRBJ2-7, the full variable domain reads AAGVIQSPRHLIKEKRETATLKCYPIPRHDTVYWYQQGPGQDPQFLISFYEKMQSDKGSIPDRFSAQQFSDYHSELNMSSLELGDSALYFCASSLGRGTGGYEQYFGPGTRLTVT.

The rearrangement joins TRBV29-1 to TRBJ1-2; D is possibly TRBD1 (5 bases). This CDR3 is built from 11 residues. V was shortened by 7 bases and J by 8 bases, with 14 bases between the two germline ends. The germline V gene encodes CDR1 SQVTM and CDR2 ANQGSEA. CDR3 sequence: CSGQRGPGYTF. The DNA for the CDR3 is TGCAGCGGCCAAAGGGGTCCGGGCTACACCTTC.

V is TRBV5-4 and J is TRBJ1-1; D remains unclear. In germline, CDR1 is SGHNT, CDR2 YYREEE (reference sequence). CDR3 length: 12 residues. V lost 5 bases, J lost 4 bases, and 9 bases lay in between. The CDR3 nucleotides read TGTGCCAGCAGAGGAACGGGCACTGAAGCTTTCTTT. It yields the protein CASRGTGTEAFF.

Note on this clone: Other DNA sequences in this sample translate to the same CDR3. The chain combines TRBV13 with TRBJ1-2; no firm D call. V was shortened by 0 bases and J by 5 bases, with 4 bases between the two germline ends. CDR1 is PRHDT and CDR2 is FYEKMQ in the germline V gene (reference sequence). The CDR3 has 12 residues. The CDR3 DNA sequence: TGTGCCAGCAGCTTAGGGGGGTATGGCTACACCTTC. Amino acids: CASSLGGYGYTF.

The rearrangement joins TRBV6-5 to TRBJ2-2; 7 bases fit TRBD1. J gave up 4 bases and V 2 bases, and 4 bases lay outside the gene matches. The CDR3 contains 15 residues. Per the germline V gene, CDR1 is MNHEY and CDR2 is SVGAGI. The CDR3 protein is CASSYRTGLTGELFF. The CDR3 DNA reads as TGTGCCAGCAGTTACCGGACAGGTCTCACCGGGGAGCTGTTTTTT.

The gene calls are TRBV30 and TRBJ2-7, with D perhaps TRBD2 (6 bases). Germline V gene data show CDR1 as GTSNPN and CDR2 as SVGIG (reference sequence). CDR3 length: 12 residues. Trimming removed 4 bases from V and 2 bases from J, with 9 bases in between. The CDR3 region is CAWKTGAYEQYF. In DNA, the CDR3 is TGTGCCTGGAAAACGGGAGCCTACGAGCAGTACTTC.

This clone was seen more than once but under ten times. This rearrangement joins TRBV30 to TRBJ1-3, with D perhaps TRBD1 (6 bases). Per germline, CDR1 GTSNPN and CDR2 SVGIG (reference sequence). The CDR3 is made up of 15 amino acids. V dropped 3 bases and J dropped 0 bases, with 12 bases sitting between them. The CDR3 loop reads CAWSRTVISGNTIYF. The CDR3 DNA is TGTGCCTGGAGCAGGACAGTGATCTCTGGAAACACCATATATTTT.

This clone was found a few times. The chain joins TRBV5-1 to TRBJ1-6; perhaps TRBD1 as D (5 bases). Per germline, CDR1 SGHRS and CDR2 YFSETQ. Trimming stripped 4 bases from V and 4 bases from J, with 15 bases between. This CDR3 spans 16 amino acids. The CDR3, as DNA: TGCGCCAGCAGCCCGTGGGGGGGACGGTATAATTCACCCCTCCACTTT. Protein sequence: CASSPWGGRYNSPLHF.

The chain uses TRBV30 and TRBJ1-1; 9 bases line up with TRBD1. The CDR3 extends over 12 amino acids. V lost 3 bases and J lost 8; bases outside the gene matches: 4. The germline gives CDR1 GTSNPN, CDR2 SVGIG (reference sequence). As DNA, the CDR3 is TGTGCCTGGAGCCCAGGGACAGGGGAAGCTTTCTTT. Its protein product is CAWSPGTGEAFF.

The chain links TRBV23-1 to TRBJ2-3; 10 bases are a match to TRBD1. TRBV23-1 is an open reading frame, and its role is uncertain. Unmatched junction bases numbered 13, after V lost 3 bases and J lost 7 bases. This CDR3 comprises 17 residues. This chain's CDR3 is CASSHPKGQGRGHTQYF. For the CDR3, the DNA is TGCGCCAGCAGTCACCCTAAGGGACAGGGGCGAGGGCATACGCAGTATTTT.

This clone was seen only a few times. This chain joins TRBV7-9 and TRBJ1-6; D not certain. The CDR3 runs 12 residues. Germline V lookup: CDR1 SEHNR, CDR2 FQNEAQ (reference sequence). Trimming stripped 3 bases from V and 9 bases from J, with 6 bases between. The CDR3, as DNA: TGTGCCAGCAGCTTCGAGGGTTCACCCCTCCACTTT. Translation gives CASSFEGSPLHF.

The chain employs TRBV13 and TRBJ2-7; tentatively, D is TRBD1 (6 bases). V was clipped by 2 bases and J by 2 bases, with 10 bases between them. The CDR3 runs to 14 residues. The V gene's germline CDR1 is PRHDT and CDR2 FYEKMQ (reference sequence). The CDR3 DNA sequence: TGTGCCAGCAGCTTACAGGGGTCCCCCTACGAGCAGTACTTC. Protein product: CASSLQGSPYEQYF. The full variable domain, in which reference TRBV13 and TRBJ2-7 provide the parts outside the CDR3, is AAGVIQSPRHLIKEKRETATLKCYPIPRHDTVYWYQQGPGQDPQFLISFYEKMQSDKGSIPDRFSAQQFSDYHSELNMSSLELGDSALYFCASSLQGSPYEQYFGPGTRLTVT.

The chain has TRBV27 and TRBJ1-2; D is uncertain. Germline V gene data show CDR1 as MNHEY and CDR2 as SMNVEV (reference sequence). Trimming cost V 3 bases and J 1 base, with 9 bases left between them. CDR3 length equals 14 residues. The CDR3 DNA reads TGTGCCAGCAGTTTTTTAGGGAGTAACTATGGCTACACCTTC. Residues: CASSFLGSNYGYTF.

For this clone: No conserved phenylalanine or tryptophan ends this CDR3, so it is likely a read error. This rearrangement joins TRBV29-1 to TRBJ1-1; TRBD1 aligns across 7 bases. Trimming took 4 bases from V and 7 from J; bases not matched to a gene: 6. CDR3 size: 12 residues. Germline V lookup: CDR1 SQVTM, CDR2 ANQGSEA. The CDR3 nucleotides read TGCAGCGTTGTTACAGGGGTCCTTGAAGCTTTCCTT. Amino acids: CSVVTGVLEAFL.

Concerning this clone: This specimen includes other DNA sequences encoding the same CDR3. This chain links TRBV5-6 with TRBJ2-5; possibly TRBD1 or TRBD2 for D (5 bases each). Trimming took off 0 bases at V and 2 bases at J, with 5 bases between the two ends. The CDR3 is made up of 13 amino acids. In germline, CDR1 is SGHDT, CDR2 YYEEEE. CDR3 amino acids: CASSLGGQETQYF. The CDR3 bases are TGTGCCAGCAGCTTGGGGGGGCAAGAGACCCAGTACTTC. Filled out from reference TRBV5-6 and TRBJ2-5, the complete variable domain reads DAGVTQSPTHLIKTRGQQVTLRCSPKSGHDTVSWYQQALGQGPQFIFQYYEEEERQRGNFPDRFSGHQFPNYSSELNVNALLLGDSALYLCASSLGGQETQYFGPGTRLLVL.

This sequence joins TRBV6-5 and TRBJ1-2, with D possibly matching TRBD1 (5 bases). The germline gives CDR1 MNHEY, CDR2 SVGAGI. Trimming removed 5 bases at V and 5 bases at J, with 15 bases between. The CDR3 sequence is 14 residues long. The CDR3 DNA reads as TGTGCCAGCAGTGCCTCGGGGGAAGGGTATGGCTACACCTTC. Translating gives CASSASGEGYGYTF.

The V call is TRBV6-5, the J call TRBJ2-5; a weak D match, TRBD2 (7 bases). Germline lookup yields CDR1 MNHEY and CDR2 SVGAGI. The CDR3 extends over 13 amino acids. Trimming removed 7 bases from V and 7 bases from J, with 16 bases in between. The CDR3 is CASTGGGDLTQYF. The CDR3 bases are TGTGCCAGCACCGGAGGGGGGGATTTGACCCAGTACTTC.